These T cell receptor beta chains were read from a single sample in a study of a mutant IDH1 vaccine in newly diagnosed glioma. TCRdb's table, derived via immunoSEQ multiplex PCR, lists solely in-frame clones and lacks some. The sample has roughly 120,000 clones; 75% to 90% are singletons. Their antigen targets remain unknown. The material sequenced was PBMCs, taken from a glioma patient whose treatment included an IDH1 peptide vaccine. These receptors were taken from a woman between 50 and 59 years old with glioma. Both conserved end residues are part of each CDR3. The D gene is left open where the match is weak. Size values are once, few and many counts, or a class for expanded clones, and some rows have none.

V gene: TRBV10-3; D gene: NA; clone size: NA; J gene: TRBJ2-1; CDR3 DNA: TGTGCCATCAGTGAGAGGGGGTCCCGGGTTGGGAATGAGCAGTTCTTC; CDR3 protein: CAISERGSRVGNEQFF
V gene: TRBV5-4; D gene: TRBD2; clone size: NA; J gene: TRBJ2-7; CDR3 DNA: TGTGCCAGCCGGACTAGCGGGACGTACGAGCAGTACTTC; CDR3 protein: CASRTSGTYEQYF
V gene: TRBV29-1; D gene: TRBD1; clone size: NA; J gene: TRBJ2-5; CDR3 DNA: TGCAGCGTTGAAGGGACAGGGGAGACCCAGTACTTC; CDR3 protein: CSVEGTGETQYF
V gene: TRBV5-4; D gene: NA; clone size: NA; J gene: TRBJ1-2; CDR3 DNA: TGTGCCAGCAGCTTGGAACGGAACTATGGCTACACCTTC; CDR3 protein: CASSLERNYGYTF
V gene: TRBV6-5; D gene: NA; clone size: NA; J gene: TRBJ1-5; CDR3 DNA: TGTGCCAGCAGTTACTCGAAACAAGGCAATCAGCCCCAGCATTTT; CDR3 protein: CASSYSKQGNQPQHF
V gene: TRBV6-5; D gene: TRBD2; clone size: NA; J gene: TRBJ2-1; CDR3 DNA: TGTGCCAGCAGTCTAGCGGGCTCCTACAATGAGCAGTTCTTC; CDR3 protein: CASSLAGSYNEQFF
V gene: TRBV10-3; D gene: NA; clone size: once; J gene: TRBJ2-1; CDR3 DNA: TGTGCCATCAGTGAGTCAAAGGGGATAAATGAGCAGTTCTTC; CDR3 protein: CAISESKGINEQFF
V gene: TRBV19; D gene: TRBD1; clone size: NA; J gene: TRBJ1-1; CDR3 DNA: TGTGCCAGTAGTATACAGGGGGCTACTGAAGCTTTCTTT; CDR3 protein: CASSIQGATEAFF
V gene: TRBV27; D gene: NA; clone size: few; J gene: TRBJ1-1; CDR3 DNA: TGTGCCAGCAGTTTTGGAGGGTTGAACACTGAAGCTTTCTTT; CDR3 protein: CASSFGGLNTEAFF
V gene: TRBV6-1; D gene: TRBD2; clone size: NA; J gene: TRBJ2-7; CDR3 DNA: TGTGCCAGCAGTGAAGATGGACTAGCGGGAGGTGCCTACGAGCAGTACTTC; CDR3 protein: CASSEDGLAGGAYEQYF
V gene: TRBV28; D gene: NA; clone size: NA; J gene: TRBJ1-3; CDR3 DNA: TGTGCCAGCAGATCCGGGACGTCAATCTCTGGAAACACCATATATTTT; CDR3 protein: CASRSGTSISGNTIYF
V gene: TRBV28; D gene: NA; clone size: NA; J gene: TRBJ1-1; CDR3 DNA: TGTGCCAGCAGCAGGCCCCGATCTGAAGCTTTCTTT; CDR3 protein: CASSRPRSEAFF
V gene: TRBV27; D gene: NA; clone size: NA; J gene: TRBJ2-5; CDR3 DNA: TGTGCCAGCAGCCGCGGGACAGAAGAGACCCAGTACTTC; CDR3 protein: CASSRGTEETQYF
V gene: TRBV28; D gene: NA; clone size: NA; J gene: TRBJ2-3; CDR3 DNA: TGTGCCAGCAGTTTATCAGGGCCCACAGATACGCAGTATTTT; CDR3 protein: CASSLSGPTDTQYF
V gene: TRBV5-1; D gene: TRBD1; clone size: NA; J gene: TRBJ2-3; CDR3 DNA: TGCGCCAGCAGGCCTGACAGGGGTGGCCCAGATACGCAGTATTTT; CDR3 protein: CASRPDRGGPDTQYF
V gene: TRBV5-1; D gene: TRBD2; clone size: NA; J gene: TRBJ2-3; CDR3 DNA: TGCGCCAGCAGCTCGACTAGCGGGAGGCCCACAGATACGCAGTATTTT; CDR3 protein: CASSSTSGRPTDTQYF
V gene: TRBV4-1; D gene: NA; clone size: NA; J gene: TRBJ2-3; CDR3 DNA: TGCGCCAGCAGCCAAGTTGATATGGGGTTCCTCGCAGATACGCAGTATTTT; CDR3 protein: CASSQVDMGFLADTQYF